This T cell receptor beta chain was obtained from a study of vaccination and CD4 T cells after COVID-19. Study-level background: Overlapping peptides of the spike proteins of SARS-CoV-2, HCoV-NL63, HCoV-OC43 and HCoV-229E were used for cell stimulation.

Specified treatment: approximately 9-day PBMC culture with coronavirus spike peptide pools or control peptides (ViraFEST assay). Convalescent patients tested SARS-CoV-2 PCR positive from March to December 2020, before Alpha, Beta and Delta emerged. IL-2 (about 10 IU/ml) and peptide pools (around 9.6 ug/ml) were added to cultures of a few million PBMCs per well. An Oncomine TCR Beta short-read assay was used to sequence the DNA from cultured CD4+ T cells. The source of extracted genomic DNA was cultured CD4+ T cells. TCRdb reanalysed the PCR reads using MiXCR and keeps one entry per CDR3 protein. The data contain some 15,000 distinct CDR3 sequences, less than 65% of them singletons. Germline-derived CDR1 and CDR2 are LNHDA and SQIVND (reference sequence). CDR3 length equals 14 residues. Between the trimmed V and J ends, which lost 3 bases and 5 bases, there was a span of 12 bases. Of note for this clonotype: What it binds is unknown.

The source material was CD4+ T cells from blood, cultured in vitro, sampled before SARS-CoV-2 vaccination. The receptor was derived from a human donor who had recovered from COVID-19. V and J are TRBV19 and TRBJ2-3; D is ambiguous. For the CDR3, the DNA is TGTGCCAGTAGTATTAAATACCGCAGAGATACGCAGTATTTT. Amino acids: CASSIKYRRDTQYF.